A single T cell receptor beta chain is shown here with its context. Its antigen is not known. 13 Jbeta primers and 60 Vbeta primers were used for the PCR. Only in-frame clones appear in the TCRdb table, and some are missing; sequencing was by immunoSEQ multiplex PCR. The sample holds 150,000 or so clones, roughly 84% seen once. This entry is derived from a study of cytomegalovirus exposure and HLA in healthy donors. Study-wide points: Rates of TCR association differed by HLA locus in a later analysis, with DRB1 highest and HLA-C lowest.

Germline loops: CDR1 SGHAT, CDR2 FQNNGV. The CDR3 has 15 residues. V shed 5 bases, J shed 8 bases, and the junction held 8 bases outside the gene matches. This sequence joins TRBV11-2 and TRBJ2-1; 11 positions agree with TRBD1. This clonotype was sampled from a man aged 25 to 40 in good health and CMV-seronegative. What was sequenced was PBMCs. In nucleotides, the CDR3 is TGTGCCAGCAGCCTAGGACAGGGGGCATTCGATGAGCAGTTCTTC. It specifies CASSLGQGAFDEQFF.